This paragraph covers one T cell receptor beta chain sequence. The length of the CDR3 is 13 residues. Germline lookup yields CDR1 MNHEY and CDR2 SVGAGI. The germline V and J ends were trimmed by 8 bases and 0 bases, with 10 bases remaining between them. The data derive from a study of blood T cell repertoires in COVID-19. This table comes from immunoSEQ multiplex PCR, and its TCRdb copy is limited to in-frame clones, with some not included. The sample lists 95,000 to 100,000 clones, over 80% seen once, with approximately 5.7% in the top ten. The TCR originated in a man in his fifties with active COVID-19. Sequenced sample: peripheral blood. This sequence joins TRBV6-5 and TRBJ1-1; perhaps TRBD1 as D (5 bases). CDR3: CASGQQVNTEAFF. In DNA, the CDR3 is TGTGCCAGCGGACAACAGGTGAACACTGAAGCTTTCTTT.